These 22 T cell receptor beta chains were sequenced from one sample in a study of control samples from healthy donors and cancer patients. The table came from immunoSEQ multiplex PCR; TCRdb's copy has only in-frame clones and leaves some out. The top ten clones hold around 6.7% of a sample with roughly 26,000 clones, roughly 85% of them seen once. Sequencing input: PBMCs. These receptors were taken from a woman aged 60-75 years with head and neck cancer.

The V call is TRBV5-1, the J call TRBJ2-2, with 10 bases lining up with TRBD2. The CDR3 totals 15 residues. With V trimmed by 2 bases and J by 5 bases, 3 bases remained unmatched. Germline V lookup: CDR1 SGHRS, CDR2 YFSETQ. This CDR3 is CASSFWTSGTGELFF. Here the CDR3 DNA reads TGCGCCAGCAGCTTCTGGACTAGCGGTACCGGGGAGCTGTTTTTT.

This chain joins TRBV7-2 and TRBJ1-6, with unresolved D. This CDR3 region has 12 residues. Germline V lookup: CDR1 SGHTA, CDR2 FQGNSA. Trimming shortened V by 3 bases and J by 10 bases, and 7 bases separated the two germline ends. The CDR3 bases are TGTGCCAGCAGCTTGGGGAGATCACCCCTCCACTTT. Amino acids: CASSLGRSPLHF.

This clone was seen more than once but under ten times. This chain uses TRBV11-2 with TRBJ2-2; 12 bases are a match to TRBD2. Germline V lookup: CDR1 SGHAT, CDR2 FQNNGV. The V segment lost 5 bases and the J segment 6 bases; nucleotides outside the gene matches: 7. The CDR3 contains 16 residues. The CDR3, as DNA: TGTGCCAGCAGCCTGACTAGCGGGGGCCTTCCCGGGGAGCTGTTTTTT. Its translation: CASSLTSGGLPGELFF.

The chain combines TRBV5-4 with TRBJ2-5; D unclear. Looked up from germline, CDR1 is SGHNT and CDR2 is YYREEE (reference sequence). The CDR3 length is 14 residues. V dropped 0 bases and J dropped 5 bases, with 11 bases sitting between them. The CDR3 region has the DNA TGTGCCAGCAGCTTGGATCTGATTCGTGAGACCCAGTACTTC. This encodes CASSLDLIRETQYF.

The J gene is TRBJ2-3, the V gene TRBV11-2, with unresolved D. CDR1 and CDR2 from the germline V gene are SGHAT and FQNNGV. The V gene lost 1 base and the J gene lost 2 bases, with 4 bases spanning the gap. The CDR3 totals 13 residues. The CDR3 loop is CASSLGFTDTQYF. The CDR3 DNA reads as TGTGCCAGCAGCTTAGGCTTCACAGATACGCAGTATTTT.

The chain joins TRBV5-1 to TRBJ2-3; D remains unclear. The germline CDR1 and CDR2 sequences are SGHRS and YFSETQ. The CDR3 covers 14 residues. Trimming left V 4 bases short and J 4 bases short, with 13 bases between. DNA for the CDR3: TGCGCCAGCAGCGTAAGCACTGGGCCAGATACGCAGTATTTT. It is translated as CASSVSTGPDTQYF.

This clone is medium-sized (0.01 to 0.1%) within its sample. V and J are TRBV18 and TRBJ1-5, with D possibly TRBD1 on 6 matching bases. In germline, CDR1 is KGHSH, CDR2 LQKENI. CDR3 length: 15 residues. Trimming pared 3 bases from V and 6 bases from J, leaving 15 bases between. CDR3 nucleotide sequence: TGTGCCAGCTCACCGACCAGGGGCGGGGGTCAGCCCCAGCATTTT. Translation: CASSPTRGGGQPQHF. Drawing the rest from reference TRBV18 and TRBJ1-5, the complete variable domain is NAGVMQNPRHLVRRRGQEARLRCSPMKGHSHVYWYRQLPEEGLKFMVYLQKENIIDESGMPKERFSAEFPKEGPSILRIQQVVRGDSAAYFCASSPTRGGGQPQHFGDGTRLSIL.

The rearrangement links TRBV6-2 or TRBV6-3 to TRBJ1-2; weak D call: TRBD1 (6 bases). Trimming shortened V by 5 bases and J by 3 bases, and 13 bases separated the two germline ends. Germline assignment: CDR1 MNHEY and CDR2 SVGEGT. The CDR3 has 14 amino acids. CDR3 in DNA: TGTGCCAGCAGTGGTTTCAGGGGTGACTATGGCTACACCTTC. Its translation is CASSGFRGDYGYTF.

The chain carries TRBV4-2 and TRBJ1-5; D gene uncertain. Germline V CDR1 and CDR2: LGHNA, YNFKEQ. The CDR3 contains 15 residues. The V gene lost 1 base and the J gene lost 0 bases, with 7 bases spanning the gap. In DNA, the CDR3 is TGTGCCAGCAGCCAAGGTCTGTCTAGCAATCAGCCCCAGCATTTT. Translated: CASSQGLSSNQPQHF.

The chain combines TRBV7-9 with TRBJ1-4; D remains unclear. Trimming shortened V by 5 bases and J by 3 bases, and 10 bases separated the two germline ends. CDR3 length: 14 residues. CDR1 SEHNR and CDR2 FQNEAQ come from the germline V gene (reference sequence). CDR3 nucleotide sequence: TGTGCCAGCAGCCCGGATTCTGCTAATGAAAAACTGTTTTTT. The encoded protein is CASSPDSANEKLFF. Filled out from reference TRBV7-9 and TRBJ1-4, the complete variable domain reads DTGVSQNPRHKITKRGQNVTFRCDPISEHNRLYWYRQTLGQGPEFLTYFQNEAQLEKSRLLSDRFSAERPKGSFSTLEIQRTEQGDSAMYLCASSPDSANEKLFFGSGTQLSVL.

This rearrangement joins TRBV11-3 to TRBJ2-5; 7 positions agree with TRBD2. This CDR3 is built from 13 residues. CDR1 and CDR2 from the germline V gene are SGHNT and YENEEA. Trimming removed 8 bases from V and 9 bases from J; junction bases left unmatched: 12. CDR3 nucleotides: TGTGCCAGCGTCGGGGTAGCGGGTTCGGCCCAGTACTTC. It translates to CASVGVAGSAQYF.

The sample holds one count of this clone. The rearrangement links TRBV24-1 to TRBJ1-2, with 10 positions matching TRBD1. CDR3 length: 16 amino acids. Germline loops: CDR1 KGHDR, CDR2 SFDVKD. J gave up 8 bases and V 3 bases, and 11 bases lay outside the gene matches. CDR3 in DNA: TGTGCCACCAGTGATCGAGCGACAGGGGGCTTAAACGGCTACACCTTC. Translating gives CATSDRATGGLNGYTF.

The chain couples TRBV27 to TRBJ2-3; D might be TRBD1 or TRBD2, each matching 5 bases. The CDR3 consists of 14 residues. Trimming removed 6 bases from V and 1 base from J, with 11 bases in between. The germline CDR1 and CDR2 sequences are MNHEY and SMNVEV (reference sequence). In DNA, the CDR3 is TGTGCCAGCAGGAGGTTGGGGGGCACAGATACGCAGTATTTT. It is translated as CASRRLGGTDTQYF.

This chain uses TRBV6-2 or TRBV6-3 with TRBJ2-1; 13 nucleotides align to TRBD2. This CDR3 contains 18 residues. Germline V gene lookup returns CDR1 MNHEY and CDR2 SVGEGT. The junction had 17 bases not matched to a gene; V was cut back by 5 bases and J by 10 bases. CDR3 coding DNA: TGTGCCAGCAGTCCCTGGACTAGCGGGGGTTCTTCTTTACGGGAGCAGTTCTTC. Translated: CASSPWTSGGSSLREQFF.

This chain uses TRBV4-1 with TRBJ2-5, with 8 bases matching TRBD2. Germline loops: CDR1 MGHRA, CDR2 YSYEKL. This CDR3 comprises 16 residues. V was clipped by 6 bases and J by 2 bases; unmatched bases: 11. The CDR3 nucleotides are TGCGCCAGCAGGCGATCGGGGGGGAGTGAGCAAGAGACCCAGTACTTC. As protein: CASRRSGGSEQETQYF.

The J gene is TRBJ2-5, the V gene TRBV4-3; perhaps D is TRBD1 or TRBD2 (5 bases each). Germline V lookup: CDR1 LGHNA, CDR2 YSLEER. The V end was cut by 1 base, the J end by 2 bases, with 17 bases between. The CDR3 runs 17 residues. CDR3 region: CASSQGIGATAQETQYF. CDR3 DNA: TGCGCCAGCAGCCAAGGGATCGGGGCAACAGCGCAAGAGACCCAGTACTTC.

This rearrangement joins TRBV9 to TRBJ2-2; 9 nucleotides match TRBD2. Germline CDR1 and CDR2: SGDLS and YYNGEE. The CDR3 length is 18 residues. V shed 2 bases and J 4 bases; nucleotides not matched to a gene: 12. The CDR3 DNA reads TGTGCCAGCAGCGTTGGAATCGCGGGGGGGCCGGGCACCGGGGAGCTGTTTTTT. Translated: CASSVGIAGGPGTGELFF.

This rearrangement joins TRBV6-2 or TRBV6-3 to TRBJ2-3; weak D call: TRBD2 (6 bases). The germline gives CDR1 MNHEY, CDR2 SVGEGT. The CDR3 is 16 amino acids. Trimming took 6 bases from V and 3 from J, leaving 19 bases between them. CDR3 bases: TGTGCCAGCAGCCGGGACTTCTTAACCCTTACAGATACGCAGTATTTT. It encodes CASSRDFLTLTDTQYF.

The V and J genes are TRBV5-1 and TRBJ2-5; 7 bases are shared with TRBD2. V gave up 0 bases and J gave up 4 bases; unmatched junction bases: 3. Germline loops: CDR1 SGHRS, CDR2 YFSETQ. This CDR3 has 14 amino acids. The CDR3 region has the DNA TGCGCCAGCAGCTTGGGACTAGCATTAGAGACCCAGTACTTC. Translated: CASSLGLALETQYF.

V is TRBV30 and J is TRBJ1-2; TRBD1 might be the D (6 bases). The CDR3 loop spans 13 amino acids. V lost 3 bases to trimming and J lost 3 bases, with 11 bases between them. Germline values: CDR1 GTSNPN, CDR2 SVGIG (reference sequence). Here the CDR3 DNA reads TGTGCCTGGAGCGGGGGGCAAGACTATGGCTACACCTTC. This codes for CAWSGGQDYGYTF.

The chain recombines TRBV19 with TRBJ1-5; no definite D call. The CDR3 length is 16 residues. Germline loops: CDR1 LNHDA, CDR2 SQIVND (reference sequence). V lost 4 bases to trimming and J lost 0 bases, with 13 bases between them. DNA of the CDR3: TGTGCCAGTAGTACAGATCCAAGGTATAGCAATCAGCCCCAGCATTTT. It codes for CASSTDPRYSNQPQHF.

CDR3 DNA sequence: TGTGCCAGCAGCAAATTCCCATATGGGTGGGGTGGAGGGGAGCAGTACTTC. Protein sequence: CASSKFPYGWGGGEQYF. This sequence joins TRBV21-1 and TRBJ2-7; TRBD2, the D gene given by the table, was not confirmed from the DNA. TRBV21-1 is shown as a pseudogene. The CDR3 covers 17 residues.